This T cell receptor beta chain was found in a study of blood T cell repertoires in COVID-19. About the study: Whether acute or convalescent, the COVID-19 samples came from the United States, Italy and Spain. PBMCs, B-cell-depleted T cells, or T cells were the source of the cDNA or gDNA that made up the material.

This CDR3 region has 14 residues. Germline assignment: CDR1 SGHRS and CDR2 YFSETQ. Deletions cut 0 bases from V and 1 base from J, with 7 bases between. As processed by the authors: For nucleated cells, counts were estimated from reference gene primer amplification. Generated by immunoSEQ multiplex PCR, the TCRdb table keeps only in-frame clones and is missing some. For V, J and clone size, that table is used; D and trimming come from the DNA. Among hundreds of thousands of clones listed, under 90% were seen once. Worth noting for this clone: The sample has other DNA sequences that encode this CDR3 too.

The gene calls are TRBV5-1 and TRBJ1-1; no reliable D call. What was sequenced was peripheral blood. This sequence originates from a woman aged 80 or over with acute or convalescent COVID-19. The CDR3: CASSLVSWNTEAFF. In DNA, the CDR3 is TGCGCCAGCAGCTTGGTTTCCTGGAACACTGAAGCTTTCTTT.